One and the same sample provided the 12 T cell receptor beta chains below, sequenced in a study of beta chain features in type 1 diabetes. These receptors have no identified antigens. Expressed TCRB transcripts were sequenced, since all the RNA that had been isolated was reverse transcribed. The assay was immunoSEQ multiplex PCR, and TCRdb's table has in-frame clones only and misses some. The data show 100,000 to 150,000 clones, about 18% seen once. General study results and limits: Patients with Type 1 diabetes showed moderately but significantly shorter TCRB CDR3s in all four CD4+ subsets.

The sequenced material came from central memory CD4+ T cells from blood. The origin of the receptors is a young man with type 1 diabetes.

This clone was recorded a few times. V usage is TRBV29-1 and J usage is TRBJ1-2; 8 bases agree with TRBD1. Germline lookup yields CDR1 SQVTM and CDR2 ANQGSEA. Trimming cost V 4 bases and J 3 bases; bases outside gene matches: 4. This CDR3 has 13 amino acids. The CDR3 nucleotides are TGCAGCGTTGCATCAGGGGGCGACTATGGCTACACCTTC. Encoded protein: CSVASGGDYGYTF.

This clone was seen more than once but under ten times. The chain links TRBV27 to TRBJ2-3, with TRBD2 matching over 9 bases. Germline V gene sequence: CDR1 MNHEY, CDR2 SMNVEV (reference sequence). The CDR3 consists of 16 residues. Unmatched junction bases numbered 8, after V lost 5 bases and J lost 2 bases. The CDR3, as DNA: TGTGCCAGCAGTCGGGGTGCTAGCGGGATCACAGATACGCAGTATTTT. The encoded protein is CASSRGASGITDTQYF.

This clone has a handful of counts. The gene calls are TRBV29-1 and TRBJ2-3, with D possibly TRBD2 on 6 matching bases. The CDR3 extends over 15 amino acids. Trimming left V 1 base short and J 1 base short, with 12 bases between. CDR1 and CDR2 from the germline V gene are SQVTM and ANQGSEA. Written as DNA, the CDR3 is TGCAGCGTTGAAGGGAGTGGAGGGGGCACAGATACGCAGTATTTT. Translating it yields CSVEGSGGGTDTQYF.

The table lists this clone with a few counts. The rearrangement joins TRBV30 to TRBJ1-3; D is ambiguous. From germline, CDR1 is GTSNPN and CDR2 SVGIG (reference sequence). The CDR3 extends over 13 amino acids. Trimming removed 0 bases from V and 1 base from J, with 4 bases in between. The DNA for the CDR3 is TGTGCCTGGAGTGTGGAATCTGGAAACACCATATATTTT. It yields the protein CAWSVESGNTIYF.

The genes are TRBV30 and TRBJ1-4, with D unresolved. Germline lookup yields CDR1 GTSNPN and CDR2 SVGIG (reference sequence). This CDR3 contains 14 residues. Trimming left V 0 bases short and J 4 bases short, with 9 bases between. The CDR3 loop reads CAWSVRRYNEKLFF. The CDR3 coding sequence is TGTGCCTGGAGTGTGCGGAGGTATAATGAAAAACTGTTTTTT.

V and J are TRBV30 and TRBJ1-5; the match to TRBD1 covers 10 bases. The ends lost 1 base at V and 2 bases at J; junction bases unmatched: 2. The CDR3 is 15 residues long. Germline V gene sequence: CDR1 GTSNPN, CDR2 SVGIG (reference sequence). For the CDR3, the DNA is TGTGCCTGGAGTGGGGACAGGGGTGGCAATCAGCCCCAGCATTTT. This sequence encodes CAWSGDRGGNQPQHF.

This clone was recorded at least ten times. The chain recombines TRBV15 with TRBJ2-1; maybe TRBD2 (5 bases). The CDR3 loop spans 17 amino acids. Germline loops: CDR1 LNHNV, CDR2 YYDKDF (reference sequence). V lost 3 bases and J 6 bases, leaving 21 bases between the germline ends. The CDR3 spells CATSRGDGYGYINEQFF. CDR3 nucleotides: TGTGCCACCAGCAGGGGAGACGGCTATGGCTACATCAATGAGCAGTTCTTC.

V gene TRBV27 combines with J gene TRBJ2-7; TRBD1 is a possible D gene (6 bases). This CDR3 contains 14 residues. Trimming stripped 3 bases from V and 3 bases from J, with 12 bases between. The germline V gene encodes CDR1 MNHEY and CDR2 SMNVEV (reference sequence). The CDR3: CASSFQTGFYEQYF. CDR3 DNA: TGTGCCAGCAGTTTTCAGACAGGTTTCTACGAGCAGTACTTC.

The rearrangement uses TRBV30 and TRBJ2-7; 7 bases fit TRBD1. Germline V gene data show CDR1 as GTSNPN and CDR2 as SVGIG (reference sequence). The CDR3 contains 14 residues. V lost 7 bases, J lost 5 bases, and 14 bases stayed unmatched. Here the CDR3 reads CAYSYGQGVDEQYF. The CDR3 DNA sequence: TGTGCCTACTCATACGGGCAGGGGGTCGACGAGCAGTACTTC.

In its sample, this clone was seen a few times. This chain links TRBV7-3 with TRBJ2-5; possibly TRBD1 for D (6 bases). Germline CDR1 and CDR2: SGHTA and FQGTGA. The CDR3 length is 13 residues. V was clipped by 5 bases and J by 5 bases, with 12 bases between them. CDR3 loop: CASSIQGWETQYF. The DNA of the CDR3 is TGTGCCAGCAGCATACAGGGATGGGAGACCCAGTACTTC.

This clone was seen more than once but under ten times. The chain is built from TRBV7-2 and TRBJ1-2; 7 nucleotides align to TRBD1. Germline V lookup: CDR1 SGHTA, CDR2 FQGNSA. The CDR3 is made up of 13 amino acids. V was clipped by 7 bases and J by 8 bases; unmatched bases: 10. CDR3 sequence: CASNVDRSGGYTF. DNA for the CDR3: TGTGCCAGCAACGTGGACAGGAGTGGCGGCTACACCTTC.

CDR3 region: CASSMEQYF. CDR3 nucleotide sequence: TGTGCCAGCAGCATGGAGCAGTACTTC. The rearrangement uses TRBV5-4 and TRBJ2-7; no definite D call. Per the germline V gene, CDR1 is SGHNT and CDR2 is YYREEE (reference sequence). Trimming stripped 4 bases from V and 7 bases from J, with 3 bases between. The CDR3 sequence is 9 residues long.